The rows below give T cell receptor beta chains drawn from one sample of a study of blood T cell repertoires in COVID-19. Assay used: immunoSEQ multiplex PCR; TCRdb lists only in-frame clones, some missing. The sample includes 130,000 or so clones, approximately 90% of them seen just once. Sequencing was carried out using peripheral blood. The receptors derive from a woman in her fifties or sixties with acute or convalescent COVID-19. The CDR3 runs from the conserved cysteine through the conserved F or W.

>TRBV27
CASRPGDYFPPDEQFF
>TRBV6-6
CASSYQREGPNEQFF
>TRBV19
CASSISSGRSYNEQFF
>TRBV23-1
CASSQSRARTPLHF
>TRBV24-1
CATSDFGTGAYNSPLHF
>TRBV27
CASWSPWDRQETQYF
>TRBV29-1
CSVRRTTMNTEAFF
>TRBV7-8
CASSTRTGRYEQYF
>TRBV3-1/TRBV3-2
CASSHQSTDTQYF
>TRBV4-2
CASSQDWKDSFPLYEQYF
>TRBV19
CASSINRYQPQHF
>TRBV2
CASSGDRSTPYEQYF
>TRBV30
CAWSADRDEQFF
>TRBV6-5
CASTQLERTEAFF
>TRBV7-6
CASSLYRGPADTQYF
>TRBV28
CASSLSVQGARFEAFF
>TRBV15
CATSNLDKGQAYNEQFF
>TRBV3-1/TRBV3-2
CASSQDRDSGETQYF
>TRBV7-2
CASSPRGQGANEQFF
>TRBV29-1
CSVFNRVSQETQYF
>TRBV2
CASSEARDGNTEAFF
>TRBV5-8
CASRRRDRDNSPLHF
>TRBV4-1
CASSQDSGDWGNEQFF
>TRBV6-5
CASRQEVSYEQYF
>TRBV28
CASSPSGDGYYGYTF
>TRBV7-3
CASSLRMNTEAFF
>TRBV19
CASSPGQNTEAFF
>TRBV7-2
CASSLGLEETQYF
>TRBV30
CAWGTYTQYF
>TRBV10-3
CAIGTSLTGGSTEAFF
>TRBV30
CAWSPGHGRDGYTF
>TRBV11-2
CASSPRGEGPEAFF
>TRBV20-1
CSASNLAGSSGYNEQFF
>TRBV11-2
CASSLEGRTGEQYF
>TRBV18
CASSPQGGGEAFF
>TRBV12-3/TRBV12-4
CASRQGGGELFF
>TRBV28
CASEGSTDTQYF
>TRBV7-2
CASSLLGGEEKLFF
>TRBV5-8
CASSLESGGAFSLHF
>TRBV5-4
CASSLRQGIEEQYF
>TRBV14
CASSQTLAGGPTDTQYF
>TRBV21-1
CASSKTNRPPGSKPSYNEQFF
>TRBV10-3
CAIRTGESMNTEAFF
>TRBV5-1
CASSIGTPSNEKLFF
>TRBV6-2/TRBV6-3
CASSYLGLAGNTDTQYF
>TRBV6-5
CASSLEETQYF
>TRBV7-2
CASSLSTGELFF
>TRBV19
CASSISAGALREQYF
>TRBV5-6
CASSLGGSEKLFF
>TRBV7-6
CASSLEQGAALHGYTF
>TRBV24-1
CATSDAPGTKGSRGYTF
>TRBV12-5
CASGLGQGEADTQYF